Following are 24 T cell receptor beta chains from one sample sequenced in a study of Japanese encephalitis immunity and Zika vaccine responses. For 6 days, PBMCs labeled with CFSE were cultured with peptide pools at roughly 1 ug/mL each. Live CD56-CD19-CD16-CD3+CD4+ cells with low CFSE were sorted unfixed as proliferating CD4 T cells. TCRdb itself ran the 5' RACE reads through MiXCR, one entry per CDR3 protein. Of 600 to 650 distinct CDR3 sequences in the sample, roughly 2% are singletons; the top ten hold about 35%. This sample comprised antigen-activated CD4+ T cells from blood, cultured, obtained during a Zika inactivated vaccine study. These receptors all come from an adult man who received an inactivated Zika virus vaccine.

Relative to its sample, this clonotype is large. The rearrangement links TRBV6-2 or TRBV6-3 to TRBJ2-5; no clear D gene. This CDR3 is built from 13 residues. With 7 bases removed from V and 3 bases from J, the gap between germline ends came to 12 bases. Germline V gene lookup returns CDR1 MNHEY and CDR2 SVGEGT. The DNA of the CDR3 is TGTGCCAGCACTTCAGGACGGAAAGAGACCCAGTACTTC. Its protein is CASTSGRKETQYF.

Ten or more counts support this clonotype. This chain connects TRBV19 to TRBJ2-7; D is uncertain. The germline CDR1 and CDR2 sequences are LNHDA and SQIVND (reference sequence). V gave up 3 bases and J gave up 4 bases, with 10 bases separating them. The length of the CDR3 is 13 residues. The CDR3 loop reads CASSIQTRYEQYF. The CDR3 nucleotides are TGTGCCAGTAGTATCCAGACAAGATACGAGCAGTACTTC.

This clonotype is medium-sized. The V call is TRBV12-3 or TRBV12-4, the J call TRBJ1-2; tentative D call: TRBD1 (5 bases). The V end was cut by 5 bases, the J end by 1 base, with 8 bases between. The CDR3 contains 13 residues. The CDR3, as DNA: TGTGCCAGCAGTCTCGACAGTAACTATGGCTACACCTTC. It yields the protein CASSLDSNYGYTF.

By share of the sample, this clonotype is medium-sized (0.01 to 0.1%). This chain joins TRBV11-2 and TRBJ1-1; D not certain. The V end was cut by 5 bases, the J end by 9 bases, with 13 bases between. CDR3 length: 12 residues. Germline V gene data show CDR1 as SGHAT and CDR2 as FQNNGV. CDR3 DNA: TGTGCCAGCAGCCCGGACTTCGGCAAAGCTTTCTTT. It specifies CASSPDFGKAFF. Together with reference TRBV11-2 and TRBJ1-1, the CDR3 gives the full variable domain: EAGVAQSPRYKIIEKRQSVAFWCNPISGHATLYWYQQILGQGPKLLIQFQNNGVVDDSQLPKDRFSAERLKGVDSTLKIQPAKLEDSAVYLCASSPDFGKAFFGQGTRLTVV.

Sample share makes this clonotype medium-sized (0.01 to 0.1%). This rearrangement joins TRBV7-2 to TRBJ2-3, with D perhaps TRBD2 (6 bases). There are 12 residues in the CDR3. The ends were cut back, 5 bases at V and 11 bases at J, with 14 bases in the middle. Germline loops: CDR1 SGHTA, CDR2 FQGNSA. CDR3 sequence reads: CASSRTTGEQYF. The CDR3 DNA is TGTGCCAGCAGCAGGACTACCGGAGAGCAGTATTTT.

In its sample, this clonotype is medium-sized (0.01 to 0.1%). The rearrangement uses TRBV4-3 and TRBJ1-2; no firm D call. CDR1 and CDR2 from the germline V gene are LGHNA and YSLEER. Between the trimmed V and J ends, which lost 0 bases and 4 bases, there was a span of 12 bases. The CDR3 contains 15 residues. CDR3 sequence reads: CASSQDRVAVYGYTF. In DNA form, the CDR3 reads TGCGCCAGCAGCCAAGATCGGGTGGCGGTCTATGGCTACACCTTC.

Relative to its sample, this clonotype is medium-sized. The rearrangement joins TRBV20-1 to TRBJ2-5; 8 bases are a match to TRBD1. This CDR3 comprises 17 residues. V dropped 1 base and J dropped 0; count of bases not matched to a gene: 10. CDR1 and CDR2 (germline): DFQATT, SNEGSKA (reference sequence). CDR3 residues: CSARGRAGGPYQETQYF. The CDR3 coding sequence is TGCAGTGCTAGAGGCCGAGCAGGGGGCCCCTACCAAGAGACCCAGTACTTC.

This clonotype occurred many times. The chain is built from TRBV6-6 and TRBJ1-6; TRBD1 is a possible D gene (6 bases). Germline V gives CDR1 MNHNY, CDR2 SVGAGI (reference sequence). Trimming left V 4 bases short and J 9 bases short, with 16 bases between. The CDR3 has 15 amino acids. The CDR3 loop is CASSSSPQGSSPLHF. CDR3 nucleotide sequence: TGTGCCAGCAGTTCGTCCCCCCAGGGGTCTTCACCCCTCCACTTT.

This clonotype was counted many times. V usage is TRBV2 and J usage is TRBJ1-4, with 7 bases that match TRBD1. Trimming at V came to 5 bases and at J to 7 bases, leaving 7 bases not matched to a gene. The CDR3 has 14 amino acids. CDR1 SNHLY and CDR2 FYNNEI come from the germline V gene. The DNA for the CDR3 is TGTGCCAGCAGTCGTTGGGACAGCGTTGAAAAACTGTTTTTT. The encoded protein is CASSRWDSVEKLFF. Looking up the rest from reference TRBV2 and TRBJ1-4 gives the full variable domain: EPEVTQTPSHQVTQMGQEVILRCVPISNHLYFYWYRQILGQKVEFLVSFYNNEISEKSEIFDDQFSVERPDGSNFTLKIRSTKLEDSAMYFCASSRWDSVEKLFFGSGTQLSVL.

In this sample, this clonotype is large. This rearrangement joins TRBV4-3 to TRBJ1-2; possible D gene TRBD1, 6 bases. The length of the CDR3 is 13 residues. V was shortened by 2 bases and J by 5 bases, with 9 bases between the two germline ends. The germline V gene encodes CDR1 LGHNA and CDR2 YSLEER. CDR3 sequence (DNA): TGCGCCAGCAGCCAAACAGGGATTTATGGCTACACCTTC. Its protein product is CASSQTGIYGYTF.

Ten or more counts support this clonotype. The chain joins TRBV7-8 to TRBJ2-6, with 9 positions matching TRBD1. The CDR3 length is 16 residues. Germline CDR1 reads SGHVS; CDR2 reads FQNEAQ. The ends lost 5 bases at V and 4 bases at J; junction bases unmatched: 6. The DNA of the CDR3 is TGTGCCAGCAGCCTAGGGACAGGGAGAGGGGCCAACGTCCTGACTTTC. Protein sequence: CASSLGTGRGANVLTF.

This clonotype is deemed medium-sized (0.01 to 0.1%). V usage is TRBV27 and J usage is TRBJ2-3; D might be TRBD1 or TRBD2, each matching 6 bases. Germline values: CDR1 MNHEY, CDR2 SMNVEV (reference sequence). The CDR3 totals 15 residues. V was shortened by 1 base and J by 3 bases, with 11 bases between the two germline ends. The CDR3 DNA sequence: TGTGCCAGCAGTTTATGGGGGGCCAATACAGATACGCAGTATTTT. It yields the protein CASSLWGANTDTQYF.

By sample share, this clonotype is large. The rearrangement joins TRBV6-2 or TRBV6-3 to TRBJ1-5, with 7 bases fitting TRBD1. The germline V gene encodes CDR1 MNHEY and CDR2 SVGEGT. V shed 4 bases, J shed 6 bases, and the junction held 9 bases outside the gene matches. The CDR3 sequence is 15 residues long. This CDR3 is CASSSFRGRSQPQHF. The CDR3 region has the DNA TGTGCCAGCAGTTCATTCAGGGGGAGGTCTCAGCCCCAGCATTTT.

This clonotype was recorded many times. DNA for the CDR3: TGTGCCAGCAGCTACTACGCTAGCGGGGCCTACAATGAGCAGTTCTTC. Its translation is CASSYYASGAYNEQFF. This chain uses TRBV7-2 with TRBJ2-1; 9 bases match TRBD2. Germline-derived CDR1 and CDR2 are SGHTA and FQGNSA. Trimming took 4 bases from V and 2 from J; bases not matched to a gene: 6. The length of the CDR3 is 16 residues.

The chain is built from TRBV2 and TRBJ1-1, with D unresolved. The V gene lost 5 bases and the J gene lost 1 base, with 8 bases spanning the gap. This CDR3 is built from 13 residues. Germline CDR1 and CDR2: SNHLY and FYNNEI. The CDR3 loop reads CASSRDRNTEAFF. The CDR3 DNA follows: TGTGCCAGCAGTCGGGATAGGAACACTGAAGCTTTCTTT.

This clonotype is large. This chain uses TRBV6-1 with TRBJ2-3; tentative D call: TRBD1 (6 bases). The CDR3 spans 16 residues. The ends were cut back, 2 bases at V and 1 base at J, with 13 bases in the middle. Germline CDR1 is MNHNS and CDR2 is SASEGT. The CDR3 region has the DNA TGTGCCAGCAGTGAACGGGCGGCAGGGGGCACAGATACGCAGTATTTT. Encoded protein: CASSERAAGGTDTQYF.

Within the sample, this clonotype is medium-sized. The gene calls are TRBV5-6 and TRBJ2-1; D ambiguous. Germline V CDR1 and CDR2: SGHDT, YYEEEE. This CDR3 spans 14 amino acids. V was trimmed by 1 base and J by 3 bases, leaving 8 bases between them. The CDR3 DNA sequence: TGTGCCAGCAGCTTGATAACCGACTACAATGAGCAGTTCTTC. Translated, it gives CASSLITDYNEQFF.

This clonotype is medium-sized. CDR3 coding DNA: TGTGCCAGCAGCAGCCGTACCGGGGGGGGGTTAAATACGCAGTATTTT. Translated: CASSSRTGGGLNTQYF. The gene calls are TRBV9 and TRBJ2-3, with 8 bases fitting TRBD2. Trimming took 4 bases from V and 7 from J; bases not matched to a gene: 14. Germline lookup yields CDR1 SGDLS and CDR2 YYNGEE. This CDR3 is built from 16 residues. The full variable domain, with the rest looked up from reference TRBV9 and TRBJ2-3, is DSGVTQTPKHLITATGQRVTLRCSPRSGDLSVYWYQQSLDQGLQFLIQYYNGEERAKGNILERFSAQQFPDLHSELNLSSLELGDSALYFCASSSRTGGGLNTQYFGPGTRLTVL.

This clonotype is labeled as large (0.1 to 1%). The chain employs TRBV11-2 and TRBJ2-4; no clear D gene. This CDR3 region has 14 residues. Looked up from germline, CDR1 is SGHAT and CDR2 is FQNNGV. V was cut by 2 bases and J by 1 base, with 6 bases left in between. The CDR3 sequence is CASSLIPAKNIQYF. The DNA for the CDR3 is TGTGCCAGCAGCTTAATTCCGGCCAAAAACATTCAGTACTTC.

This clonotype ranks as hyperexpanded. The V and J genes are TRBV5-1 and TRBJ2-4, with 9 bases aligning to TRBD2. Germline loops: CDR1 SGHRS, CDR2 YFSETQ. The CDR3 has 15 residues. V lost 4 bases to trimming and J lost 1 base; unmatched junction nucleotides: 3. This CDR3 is CASSPGLAAKNIQYF. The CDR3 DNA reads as TGCGCCAGCAGCCCGGGACTAGCTGCCAAAAACATTCAGTACTTC.

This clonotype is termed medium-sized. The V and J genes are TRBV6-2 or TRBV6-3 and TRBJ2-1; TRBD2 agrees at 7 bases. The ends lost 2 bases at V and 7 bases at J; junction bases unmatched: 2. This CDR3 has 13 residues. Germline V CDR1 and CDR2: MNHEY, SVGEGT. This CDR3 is CASSYGGGNEQFF. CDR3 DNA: TGTGCCAGCAGTTACGGGGGGGGAAATGAGCAGTTCTTC.

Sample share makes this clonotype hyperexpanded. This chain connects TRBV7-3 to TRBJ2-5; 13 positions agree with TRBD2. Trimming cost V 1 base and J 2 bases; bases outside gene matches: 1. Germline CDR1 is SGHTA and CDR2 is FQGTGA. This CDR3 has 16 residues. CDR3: CASSLILAGGQETQYF. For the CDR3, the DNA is TGTGCCAGCAGCTTAATACTAGCGGGGGGGCAAGAGACCCAGTACTTC.

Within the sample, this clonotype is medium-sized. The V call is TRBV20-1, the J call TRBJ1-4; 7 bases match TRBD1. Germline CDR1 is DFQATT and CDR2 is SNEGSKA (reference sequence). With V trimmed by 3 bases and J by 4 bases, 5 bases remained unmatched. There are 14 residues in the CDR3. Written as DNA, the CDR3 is TGCAGTGCTAGGTCGACAGGGCGTAATGAAAAACTGTTTTTT. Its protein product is CSARSTGRNEKLFF.

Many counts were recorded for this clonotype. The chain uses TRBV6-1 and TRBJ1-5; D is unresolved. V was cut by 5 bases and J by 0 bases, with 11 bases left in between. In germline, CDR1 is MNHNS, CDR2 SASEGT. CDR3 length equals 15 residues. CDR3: CASSLPGNSNQPQHF. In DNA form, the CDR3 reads TGTGCCAGCAGTCTACCCGGGAATAGCAATCAGCCCCAGCATTTT.